These T cell receptor beta chains were read from a single sample in a study of Ad26.COV2.S vaccination and SARS-CoV-2 variants. The method was immunoSEQ multiplex PCR; TCRdb's version includes in-frame clones alone and lacks a portion of them. The data hold about 460,000 clones, with nearly 90% observed a single time. This sample comprised peripheral blood, obtained in a trial of Ad26.COV2.S vaccine versus placebo. The receptors derive from a person aged 18 to 65 who received the Ad26.COV2.S COVID-19 vaccine or a placebo. Both conserved end residues are trimmed from each CDR3.

TRBV14	TRBJ2-1	ASSRRALDEQF
TRBV5-1	TRBJ2-1	ASSYIADRAWVNEQF
TRBV11-2	TRBJ1-2	ASSLLTGIVSGYT
TRBV28	TRBJ1-1	ASRNPRVAEAF
TRBV19	TRBJ2-1	ASSINSLAGGLKQF
TRBV6-5	TRBJ1-2	ASSNGRTNGYT
TRBV3-1/TRBV3-2	TRBJ1-5	ASSQEASRGAWPQH
TRBV28	TRBJ1-1	ASSQGQLNTEAF
TRBV7-9	TRBJ1-2	ASSLAGSETHGYT
TRBV10-3	TRBJ2-3	ATRTSGRAGGSTDTQY
TRBV7-7	TRBJ2-2	ASSRQGLSSANTGELF
TRBV18	TRBJ2-2	ASSPWDGTSGTGELF
TRBV6-5	TRBJ1-1	ASGNRGRFSEAF
TRBV11-2	TRBJ2-1	ASSLTAVVSNEQF
TRBV3-1/TRBV3-2	TRBJ2-7	ASSPWTSSTYEQY
TRBV3-1/TRBV3-2	TRBJ2-2	ASSLAGGYTGELF
TRBV19	TRBJ1-1	ASSEGPGKGF
TRBV6-1	TRBJ1-6	ASKPDRVISPLH
TRBV6-5	TRBJ1-5	ASMRTGGINQPQH
TRBV6-2/TRBV6-3	TRBJ1-1	ASSADWVGSKITEAF
TRBV2	TRBJ1-1	ASMAEAEAF
TRBV4-1	TRBJ1-2	ASSQPGQGYGYT
TRBV9	TRBJ1-2	ASSVEGPGYGYT
TRBV13	TRBJ1-6	ASSPTRGQGYSPLH
TRBV3-1/TRBV3-2	TRBJ2-7	ASSPSSGRAEQY
TRBV10-2	TRBJ2-1	ASSESFSGSGRINEQF
TRBV28	TRBJ1-1	ASSREGLRFAF
TRBV18	TRBJ2-1	ASSLVRTSGGAAYNEQF
TRBV7-9	TRBJ2-1	ASSLGLLGQF
TRBV28	TRBJ2-7	ASRLNAGNLDHEQY
TRBV28	TRBJ2-3	ASSLEESDTQY
TRBV5-1	TRBJ2-7	ASSPDRIYEQY
TRBV7-8	TRBJ1-1	ASSPETAGGRAF
TRBV14	TRBJ1-2	ASSPIGTNYGYT
TRBV7-2	TRBJ2-3	ASSPGTGTYTQY
TRBV5-1	TRBJ1-1	ASSFIEAGGMNTEAF